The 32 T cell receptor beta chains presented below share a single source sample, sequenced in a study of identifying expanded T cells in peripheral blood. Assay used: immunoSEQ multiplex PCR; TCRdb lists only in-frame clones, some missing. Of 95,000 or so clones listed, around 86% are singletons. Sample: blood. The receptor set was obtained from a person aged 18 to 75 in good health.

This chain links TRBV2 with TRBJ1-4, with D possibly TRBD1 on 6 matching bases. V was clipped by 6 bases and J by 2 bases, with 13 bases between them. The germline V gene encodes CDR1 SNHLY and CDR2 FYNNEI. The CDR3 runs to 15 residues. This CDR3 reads CASSDQGGTNEKLFF. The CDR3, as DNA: TGTGCCAGCAGCGATCAAGGGGGGACTAATGAAAAACTGTTTTTT.

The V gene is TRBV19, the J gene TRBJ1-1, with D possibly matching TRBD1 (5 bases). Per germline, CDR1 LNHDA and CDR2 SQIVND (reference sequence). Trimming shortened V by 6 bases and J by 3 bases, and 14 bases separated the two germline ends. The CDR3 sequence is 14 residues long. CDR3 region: CASRGGVGDTEAFF. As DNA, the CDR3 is TGTGCCAGTAGAGGAGGGGTTGGAGACACTGAAGCTTTCTTT. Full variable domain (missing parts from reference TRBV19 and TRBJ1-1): DGGITQSPKYLFRKEGQNVTLSCEQNLNHDAMYWYRQDPGQGLRLIYYSQIVNDFQKGDIAEGYSVSREKKESFPLTVTSAQKNPTAFYLCASRGGVGDTEAFFGQGTRLTVV.

CDR3 amino acids: CASSPGLGSGYTF. The CDR3 nucleotides read TGTGCCAGCAGTCCAGGTCTCGGGAGTGGCTACACCTTC. This chain joins TRBV6-6 and TRBJ1-2; D gene uncertain. The CDR3 extends over 13 amino acids. Deletions cut 5 bases from V and 7 bases from J, with 14 bases between. Per the germline V gene, CDR1 is MNHNY and CDR2 is SVGAGI (reference sequence).

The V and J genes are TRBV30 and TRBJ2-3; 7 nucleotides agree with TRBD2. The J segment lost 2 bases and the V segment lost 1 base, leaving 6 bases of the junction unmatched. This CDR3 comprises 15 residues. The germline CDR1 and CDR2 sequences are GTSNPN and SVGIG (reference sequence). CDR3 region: CAWSESGVATDTQYF. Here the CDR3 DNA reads TGTGCCTGGAGTGAGAGCGGGGTGGCCACAGATACGCAGTATTTT.

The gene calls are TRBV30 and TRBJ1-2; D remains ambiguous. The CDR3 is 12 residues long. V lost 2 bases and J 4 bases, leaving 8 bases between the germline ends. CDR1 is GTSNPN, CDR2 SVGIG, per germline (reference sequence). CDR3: CAWSRGLYGYTF. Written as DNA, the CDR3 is TGTGCCTGGAGTCGAGGACTCTATGGCTACACCTTC.

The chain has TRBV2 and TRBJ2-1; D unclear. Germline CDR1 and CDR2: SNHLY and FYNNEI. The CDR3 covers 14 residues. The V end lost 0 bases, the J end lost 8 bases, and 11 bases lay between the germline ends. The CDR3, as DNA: TGTGCCAGCAGTGAAGCGCTTCCGTCGGATGAGCAGTTCTTC. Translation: CASSEALPSDEQFF.

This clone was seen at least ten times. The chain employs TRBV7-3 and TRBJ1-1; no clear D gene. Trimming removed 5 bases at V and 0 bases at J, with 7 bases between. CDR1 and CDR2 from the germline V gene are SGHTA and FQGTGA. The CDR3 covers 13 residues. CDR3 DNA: TGTGCCAGCAGCCAAGAGATGAACACTGAAGCTTTCTTT. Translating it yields CASSQEMNTEAFF.

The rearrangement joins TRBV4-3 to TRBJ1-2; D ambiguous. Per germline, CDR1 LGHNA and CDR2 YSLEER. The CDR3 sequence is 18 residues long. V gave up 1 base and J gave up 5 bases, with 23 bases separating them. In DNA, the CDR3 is TGCGCCAGCAGCCAAGCTTCCGACGGCCCCTGTTGCCTATATGGCTACACCTTC. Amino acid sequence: CASSQASDGPCCLYGYTF.

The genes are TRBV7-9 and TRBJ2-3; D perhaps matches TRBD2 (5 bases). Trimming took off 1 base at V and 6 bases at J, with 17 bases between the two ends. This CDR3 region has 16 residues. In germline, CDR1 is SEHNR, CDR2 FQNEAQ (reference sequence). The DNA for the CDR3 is TGTGCCAGCAGCTTAGAAGGCGGGTGGCGGAAGGATACGCAGTATTTT. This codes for CASSLEGGWRKDTQYF.

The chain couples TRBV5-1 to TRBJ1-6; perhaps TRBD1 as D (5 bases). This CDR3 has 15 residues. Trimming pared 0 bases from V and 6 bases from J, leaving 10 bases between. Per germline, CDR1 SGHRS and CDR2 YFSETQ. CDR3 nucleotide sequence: TGCGCCAGCAGCTTGGGGGGCCGTGGTAATTCACCCCTCCACTTT. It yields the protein CASSLGGRGNSPLHF.

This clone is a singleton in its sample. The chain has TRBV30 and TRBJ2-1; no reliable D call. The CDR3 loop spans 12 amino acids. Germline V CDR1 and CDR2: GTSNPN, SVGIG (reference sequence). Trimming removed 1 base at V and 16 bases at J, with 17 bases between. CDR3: CAWSASSHSRFF. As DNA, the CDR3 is TGTGCCTGGAGTGCCAGCTCCCACTCACGTTTCTTC.

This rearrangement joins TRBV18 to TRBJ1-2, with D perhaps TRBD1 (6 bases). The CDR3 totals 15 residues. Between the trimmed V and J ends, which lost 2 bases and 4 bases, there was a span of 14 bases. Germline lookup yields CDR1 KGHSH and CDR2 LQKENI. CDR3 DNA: TGTGCCAGCTCACCAGATCGACAGGCGATCTATGGCTACACCTTC. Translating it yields CASSPDRQAIYGYTF.

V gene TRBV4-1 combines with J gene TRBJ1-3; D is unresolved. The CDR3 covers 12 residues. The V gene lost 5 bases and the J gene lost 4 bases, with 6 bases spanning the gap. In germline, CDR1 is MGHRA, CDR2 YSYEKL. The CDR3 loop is CASSAVGNTIYF. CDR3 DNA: TGCGCCAGCAGCGCGGTCGGAAACACCATATATTTT.

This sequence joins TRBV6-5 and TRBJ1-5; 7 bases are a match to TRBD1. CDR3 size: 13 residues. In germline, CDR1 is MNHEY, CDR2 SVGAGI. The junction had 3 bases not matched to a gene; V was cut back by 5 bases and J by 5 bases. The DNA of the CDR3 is TGTGCCAGCAGTCCAGGGGGGGATCAGCCCCAGCATTTT. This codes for CASSPGGDQPQHF.

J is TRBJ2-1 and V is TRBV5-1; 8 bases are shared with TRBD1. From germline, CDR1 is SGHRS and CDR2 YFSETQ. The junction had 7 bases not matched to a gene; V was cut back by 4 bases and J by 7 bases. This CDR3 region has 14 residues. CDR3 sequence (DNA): TGCGCCAGCAGCCAAGGACAGGGATGGAATGAGCAGTTCTTC. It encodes CASSQGQGWNEQFF. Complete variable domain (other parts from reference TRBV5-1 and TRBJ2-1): KAGVTQTPRYLIKTRGQQVTLSCSPISGHRSVSWYQQTPGQGLQFLFEYFSETQRNKGNFPGRFSGRQFSNSRSEMNVSTLELGDSALYLCASSQGQGWNEQFFGPGTRLTVL.

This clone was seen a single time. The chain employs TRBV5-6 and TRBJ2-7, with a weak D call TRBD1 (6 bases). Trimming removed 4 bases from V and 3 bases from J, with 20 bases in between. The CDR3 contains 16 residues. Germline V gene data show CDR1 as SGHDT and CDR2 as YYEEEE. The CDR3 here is CASSPRIRHRVYEQYF. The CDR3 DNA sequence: TGTGCCAGCAGCCCTAGGATAAGACACAGGGTCTACGAGCAGTACTTC.

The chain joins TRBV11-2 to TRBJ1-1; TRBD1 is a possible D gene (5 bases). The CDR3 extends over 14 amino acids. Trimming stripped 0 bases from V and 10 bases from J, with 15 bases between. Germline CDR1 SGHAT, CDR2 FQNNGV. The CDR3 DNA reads TGTGCCAGCAGCTTAGATTTCGCAGGGATGAGAGCTTTCTTT. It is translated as CASSLDFAGMRAFF.

CDR3 loop: CASSLGGQHYGYTF. The DNA of the CDR3 is TGTGCCAGCAGCCTCGGGGGACAGCACTATGGCTACACCTTC. This chain connects TRBV11-2 to TRBJ1-2; the match to TRBD1 covers 7 bases. Germline-derived CDR1 and CDR2 are SGHAT and FQNNGV. V lost 5 bases and J lost 3; bases outside the gene matches: 6. The CDR3 has 14 amino acids.

The CDR3 sequence is CASSRTRTRNQPQHF. CDR3 sequence (DNA): TGCGCCAGCAGCCGAACTCGGACTCGCAATCAGCCCCAGCATTTT. The V call is TRBV4-3, the J call TRBJ1-5; no reliable D call. This CDR3 has 15 residues. Trimming removed 4 bases from V and 2 bases from J, with 12 bases in between. Germline loops: CDR1 LGHNA, CDR2 YSLEER.

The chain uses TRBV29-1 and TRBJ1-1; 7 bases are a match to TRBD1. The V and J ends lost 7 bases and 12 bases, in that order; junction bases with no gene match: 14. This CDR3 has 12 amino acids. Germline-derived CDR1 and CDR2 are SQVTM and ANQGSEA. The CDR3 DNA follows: TGCAGCGCCGGGGACGGACAGGCGAAAACTTTCTTT. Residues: CSAGDGQAKTFF.

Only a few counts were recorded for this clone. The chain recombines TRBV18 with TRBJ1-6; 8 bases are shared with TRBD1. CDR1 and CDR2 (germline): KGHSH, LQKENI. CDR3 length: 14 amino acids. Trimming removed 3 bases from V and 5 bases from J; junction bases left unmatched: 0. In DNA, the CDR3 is TGTGCCAGCTCACCGGGACAGGATAATTCACCCCTCCACTTT. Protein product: CASSPGQDNSPLHF.

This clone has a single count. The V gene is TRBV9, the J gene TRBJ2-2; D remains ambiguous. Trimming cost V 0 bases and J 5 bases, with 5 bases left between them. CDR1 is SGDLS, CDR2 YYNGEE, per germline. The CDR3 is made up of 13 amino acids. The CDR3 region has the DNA TGTGCCAGCAGCGTAGTCTTAACCGGGGAGCTGTTTTTT. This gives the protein CASSVVLTGELFF.

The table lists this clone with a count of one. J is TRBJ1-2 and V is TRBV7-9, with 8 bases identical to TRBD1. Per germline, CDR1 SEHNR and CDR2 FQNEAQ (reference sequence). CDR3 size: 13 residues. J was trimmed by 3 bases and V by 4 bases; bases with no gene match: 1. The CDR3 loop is CASSSTGDYGYTF. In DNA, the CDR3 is TGTGCCAGCAGCTCGACAGGGGACTATGGCTACACCTTC.

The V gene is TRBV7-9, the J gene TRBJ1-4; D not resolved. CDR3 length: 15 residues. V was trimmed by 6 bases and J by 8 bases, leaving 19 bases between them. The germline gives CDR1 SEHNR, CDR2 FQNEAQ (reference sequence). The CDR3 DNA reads TGTGCCAGCAGACCCCCACCTCGAATAGGCGAAAAACTGTTTTTT. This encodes CASRPPPRIGEKLFF.

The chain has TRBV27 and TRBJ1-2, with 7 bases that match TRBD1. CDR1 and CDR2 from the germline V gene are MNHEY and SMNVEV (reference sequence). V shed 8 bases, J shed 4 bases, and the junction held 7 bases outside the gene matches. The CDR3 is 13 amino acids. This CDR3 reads CASSSGQFYGYTF. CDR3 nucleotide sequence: TGTGCCAGCTCATCGGGACAGTTCTATGGCTACACCTTC.

CDR3 coding DNA: TGTGCCAGCAGCGGGGAAGAGGTGGGGCGCGGAGAGACCCAGTACTTC. Protein sequence: CASSGEEVGRGETQYF. The chain has TRBV9 and TRBJ2-5, with D tentatively TRBD1 (5 bases). Germline V gene data show CDR1 as SGDLS and CDR2 as YYNGEE. Trimming took 3 bases from V and 4 from J, leaving 19 bases between them. This CDR3 comprises 16 residues.

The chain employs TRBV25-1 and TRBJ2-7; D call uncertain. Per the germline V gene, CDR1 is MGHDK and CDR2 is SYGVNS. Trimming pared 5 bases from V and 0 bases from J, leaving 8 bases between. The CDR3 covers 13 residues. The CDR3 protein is CASSLRSSYEQYF. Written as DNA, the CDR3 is TGTGCCAGCAGTTTGAGAAGCTCCTACGAGCAGTACTTC.

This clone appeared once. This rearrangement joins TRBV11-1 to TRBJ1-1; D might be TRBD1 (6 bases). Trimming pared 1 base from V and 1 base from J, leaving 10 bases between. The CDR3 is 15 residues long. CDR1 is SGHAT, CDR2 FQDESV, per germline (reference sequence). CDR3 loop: CASSLVGTQNTEAFF. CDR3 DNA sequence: TGTGCCAGCAGCTTAGTCGGGACACAGAACACTGAAGCTTTCTTT.

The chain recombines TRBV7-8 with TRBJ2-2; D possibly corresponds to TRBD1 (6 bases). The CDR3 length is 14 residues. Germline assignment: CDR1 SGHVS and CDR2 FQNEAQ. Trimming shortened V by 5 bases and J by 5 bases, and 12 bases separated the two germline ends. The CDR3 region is CASSHRDWTGELFF. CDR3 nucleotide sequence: TGTGCCAGCAGCCACAGGGATTGGACCGGGGAGCTGTTTTTT.

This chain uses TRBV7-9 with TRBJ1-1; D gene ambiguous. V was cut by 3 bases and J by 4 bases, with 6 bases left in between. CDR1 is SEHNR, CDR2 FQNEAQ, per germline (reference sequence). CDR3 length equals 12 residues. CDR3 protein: CASSFEFTEAFF. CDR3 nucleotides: TGTGCCAGCAGCTTTGAGTTCACTGAAGCTTTCTTT. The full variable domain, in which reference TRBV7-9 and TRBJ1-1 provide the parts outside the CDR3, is DTGVSQNPRHKITKRGQNVTFRCDPISEHNRLYWYRQTLGQGPEFLTYFQNEAQLEKSRLLSDRFSAERPKGSFSTLEIQRTEQGDSAMYLCASSFEFTEAFFGQGTRLTVV.

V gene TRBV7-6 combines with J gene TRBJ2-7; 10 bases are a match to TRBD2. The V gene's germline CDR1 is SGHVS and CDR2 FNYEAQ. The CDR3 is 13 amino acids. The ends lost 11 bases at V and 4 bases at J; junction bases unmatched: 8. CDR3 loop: CASRASGGYEQYF. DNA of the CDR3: TGTGCCTCGCGGGCTAGCGGGGGATACGAGCAGTACTTC.

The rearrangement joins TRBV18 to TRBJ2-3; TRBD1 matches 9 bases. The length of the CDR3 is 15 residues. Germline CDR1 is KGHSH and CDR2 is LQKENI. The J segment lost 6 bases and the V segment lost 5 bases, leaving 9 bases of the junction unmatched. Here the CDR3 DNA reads TGTGCCAGCTCAGTACGGGACAGGGAATGGGATACGCAGTATTTT. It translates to CASSVRDREWDTQYF.